These 28 T cell receptor beta chains were sequenced from one sample in a study of blood T cell repertoires in COVID-19. Sequenced by immunoSEQ multiplex PCR; TCRdb stores in-frame clones only, minus some. The sample comprises 150,000 to 180,000 clones, about 90% of which are singletons, and about 0.57% rests with the top ten. Sequencing used peripheral blood. Source of these receptors: a man between 50 and 59 years old with acute or convalescent COVID-19.

This chain joins TRBV5-1 and TRBJ2-3; D is unclear. Per germline, CDR1 SGHRS and CDR2 YFSETQ. The V and J ends lost 0 bases and 4 bases respectively, with 12 bases between them. The CDR3 totals 15 residues. The CDR3 reads CASSLGASAPDTQYF. Written as DNA, the CDR3 is TGCGCCAGCAGCTTGGGGGCCTCCGCCCCAGATACGCAGTATTTT. Looking up the rest from reference TRBV5-1 and TRBJ2-3 gives the full variable domain: KAGVTQTPRYLIKTRGQQVTLSCSPISGHRSVSWYQQTPGQGLQFLFEYFSETQRNKGNFPGRFSGRQFSNSRSEMNVSTLELGDSALYLCASSLGASAPDTQYFGPGTRLTVL.

The chain carries TRBV3-1 (or the pseudogene TRBV3-2) and TRBJ2-7, with D tentatively TRBD2 (6 bases). From germline, CDR1 is LGHDT and CDR2 YNNKEL (reference sequence). V dropped 10 bases and J dropped 2 bases, with 18 bases sitting between them. The CDR3 loop spans 14 amino acids. For the CDR3, the DNA is TGTGCCACGACCCTTGCGGGGCGGGCCTACGAGCAGTACTTC. Amino acids: CATTLAGRAYEQYF.

The chain couples TRBV2 to TRBJ2-6; weak D call: TRBD2 (5 bases). CDR3 length: 22 amino acids. Trimming took 2 bases from V and 2 from J, leaving 28 bases between them. CDR1 is SNHLY and CDR2 is FYNNEI in the germline V gene. The CDR3 region is CASSESSRTPPTPKTGANVLTF. CDR3 sequence (DNA): TGTGCCAGCAGTGAATCGAGTAGGACTCCACCGACGCCTAAAACTGGGGCCAACGTCCTGACTTTC.

This sequence joins TRBV6-5 and TRBJ1-2; no clear D gene. The CDR3 sequence is 14 residues long. The V gene lost 6 bases and the J gene lost 5 bases, with 16 bases spanning the gap. The germline gives CDR1 MNHEY, CDR2 SVGAGI. Written as DNA, the CDR3 is TGTGCCAGCAGCCCCCCAGGCGCACTTTATGGCTACACCTTC. It encodes CASSPPGALYGYTF.

The V call is TRBV18, the J call TRBJ2-7; a possible D gene is TRBD1 (5 bases). With 5 bases removed from V and 0 bases from J, the gap between germline ends came to 5 bases. CDR3 length: 12 amino acids. CDR1 is KGHSH and CDR2 is LQKENI in the germline V gene. The DNA for the CDR3 is TGTGCCAGCTCAACAGGCTCCTACGAGCAGTACGTC. It codes for CASSTGSYEQYV.

This sequence joins TRBV4-1 and TRBJ1-4, with TRBD1 matching 7 bases. Trimming at V came to 4 bases and at J to 3 bases, leaving 17 bases not matched to a gene. The germline CDR1 and CDR2 sequences are MGHRA and YSYEKL. The CDR3 has 19 residues. CDR3 bases: TGCGCCAGCAGCCCCAGGGGGACGGGGGGGATTGTCGCTAATGAAAAACTGTTTTTT. Its translation: CASSPRGTGGIVANEKLFF.

The CDR3: CASSLGGSGNQPQHF. DNA of the CDR3: TGTGCCAGCAGCCTCGGAGGGTCTGGGAATCAGCCCCAGCATTTT. This chain connects TRBV11-2 to TRBJ1-5; D is ambiguous. V lost 5 bases and J 4 bases, leaving 15 bases between the germline ends. Germline V gene lookup returns CDR1 SGHAT and CDR2 FQNNGV. There are 15 residues in the CDR3.

The chain has TRBV7-2 and TRBJ2-1, with 11 bases identical to TRBD2. Trimming at V came to 1 base and at J to 7 bases, leaving 3 bases not matched to a gene. This CDR3 contains 15 residues. Per the germline V gene, CDR1 is SGHTA and CDR2 is FQGNSA. The CDR3 spells CASSLVSGGANEQFF. For the CDR3, the DNA is TGTGCCAGCAGCTTAGTTAGCGGGGGGGCAAATGAGCAGTTCTTC.

The chain carries TRBV14 and TRBJ1-4; D not resolved. V gave up 7 bases and J gave up 4 bases, with 10 bases separating them. Germline V CDR1 and CDR2: SGHDN, FVKESK. The length of the CDR3 is 13 residues. The CDR3 is CASTRAINEKLFF. DNA for the CDR3: TGTGCCAGCACCAGAGCGATTAATGAAAAACTGTTTTTT.

The genes are TRBV5-1 and TRBJ1-3; TRBD1 is a possible D gene (5 bases). The CDR3 loop spans 16 amino acids. Germline lookup yields CDR1 SGHRS and CDR2 YFSETQ. Trimming pared 0 bases from V and 0 bases from J, leaving 10 bases between. This CDR3 reads CASSLAGPSSGNTIYF. The CDR3 coding sequence is TGCGCCAGCAGCTTGGCAGGGCCTAGCTCTGGAAACACCATATATTTT.

V usage is TRBV19 and J usage is TRBJ1-1; no clear D gene. V was clipped by 5 bases and J by 4 bases, with 11 bases between them. This CDR3 spans 13 amino acids. Germline CDR1 and CDR2: LNHDA and SQIVND (reference sequence). CDR3 in amino acids: CASSERVLTEAFF. As DNA, the CDR3 is TGTGCCAGTAGTGAACGGGTACTCACTGAAGCTTTCTTT.

This clone was counted once. The J gene is TRBJ2-5, the V gene TRBV3-1 (or the pseudogene TRBV3-2), with 10 bases fitting TRBD1. V shed 4 bases and J 5 bases; nucleotides not matched to a gene: 7. This CDR3 region has 15 residues. Germline lookup yields CDR1 LGHDT and CDR2 YNNKEL (reference sequence). CDR3 loop: CASSRRTGGPETQYF. The CDR3 DNA reads as TGTGCCAGCAGCCGCAGGACAGGGGGACCGGAGACCCAGTACTTC.

V and J are TRBV28 and TRBJ1-2; 7 bases line up with TRBD1. The CDR3 consists of 12 residues. The trim removed 7 bases at V and 9 bases at J, leaving 8 bases unmatched. Germline V gene data show CDR1 as MDHEN and CDR2 as SYDVKM. The CDR3 sequence is CASNPGTASYTF. CDR3 DNA: TGTGCCAGCAATCCCGGGACAGCCAGCTACACCTTC.

The chain recombines TRBV11-2 with TRBJ2-1; D is possibly TRBD1 (5 bases). CDR3 length: 14 residues. Per germline, CDR1 SGHAT and CDR2 FQNNGV. The V and J ends lost 1 base and 5 bases respectively, with 9 bases between them. CDR3 coding DNA: TGTGCCAGCAGCTTAGGTCCAGGGAACAATGAGCAGTTCTTC. Its translation is CASSLGPGNNEQFF.

There are a few counts of this clone. The rearrangement links TRBV6-1 to TRBJ2-7; perhaps TRBD1 as D (6 bases). The V gene lost 0 bases and the J gene lost 0 bases, with 12 bases spanning the gap. The CDR3 is 16 residues long. Per germline, CDR1 MNHNS and CDR2 SASEGT. CDR3 in amino acids: CASSEAGHLSSYEQYF. As DNA, the CDR3 is TGTGCCAGCAGTGAAGCGGGACACCTGAGCTCCTACGAGCAGTACTTC.

The J gene is TRBJ1-5, the V gene TRBV29-1; TRBD1 matches at 8 bases. V trimming: 4 bases; J trimming: 3 bases; junction bases outside the gene matches: 5. This CDR3 spans 14 amino acids. Per the germline V gene, CDR1 is SQVTM and CDR2 is ANQGSEA. In DNA, the CDR3 is TGCAGCGTTGCGACAGGGGTTAACAATCAGCCCCAGCATTTT. It is translated as CSVATGVNNQPQHF.

This clone was seen only once. The rearrangement uses TRBV5-1 and TRBJ1-2; 7 nucleotides align to TRBD1. This CDR3 region has 16 residues. Germline V gives CDR1 SGHRS, CDR2 YFSETQ. V lost 4 bases to trimming and J lost 7 bases; unmatched junction nucleotides: 16. The CDR3 coding sequence is TGCGCCAGCAGCATCGGGACAGACGTCTATCGCGTTGGCTACACCTTC. Its translation is CASSIGTDVYRVGYTF.

The rearrangement links TRBV4-1 to TRBJ2-5; 12 nucleotides agree with TRBD2. Germline loops: CDR1 MGHRA, CDR2 YSYEKL. J gave up 2 bases and V 0 bases, and 4 bases lay outside the gene matches. This CDR3 comprises 17 residues. CDR3 bases: TGCGCCAGCAGCCAAGAAGCTAGCGGGGGGGGTCAAGAGACCCAGTACTTC. Protein product: CASSQEASGGGQETQYF.

This clone appeared a single time. V and J are TRBV28 and TRBJ2-2; the match to TRBD2 covers 10 bases. Per germline, CDR1 MDHEN and CDR2 SYDVKM. The CDR3 runs 16 residues. The V and J ends lost 4 bases and 2 bases, in that order; junction bases with no gene match: 4. The CDR3 here is CASSSLAGLNTGELFF. DNA for the CDR3: TGTGCCAGCAGTTCACTAGCGGGGCTAAACACCGGGGAGCTGTTTTTT.

The gene calls are TRBV7-9 and TRBJ2-1; a weak D match, TRBD2 (6 bases). V lost 4 bases, J lost 10 bases, and 11 bases lay in between. Per germline, CDR1 SEHNR and CDR2 FQNEAQ (reference sequence). CDR3 size: 12 residues. In DNA form, the CDR3 reads TGTGCCAGCAGCTCGGGACTCTTGGAGCAGTTCTTC. Translating it yields CASSSGLLEQFF.

This clone was picked up one time. J is TRBJ1-5 and V is TRBV7-2; a weak D match, TRBD1 (6 bases). V gave up 5 bases and J gave up 0 bases, with 17 bases separating them. From germline, CDR1 is SGHTA and CDR2 FQGNSA. CDR3 length: 17 amino acids. This CDR3 is CASSPTGQTFSNQPQHF. The CDR3 DNA sequence: TGTGCCAGCAGCCCTACCGGACAGACCTTTAGCAATCAGCCCCAGCATTTT.

The chain has TRBV29-1 and TRBJ2-1; 14 bases agree with TRBD2. V lost 7 bases to trimming and J lost 10 bases; unmatched junction nucleotides: 15. The CDR3 covers 16 residues. Per the germline V gene, CDR1 is SQVTM and CDR2 is ANQGSEA. CDR3 nucleotides: TGCAGCGGCGAGGGGGGACTAGCGGGAGATCTAGGGGAGCAGTTCTTC. Its protein product is CSGEGGLAGDLGEQFF.

The V and J genes are TRBV6-5 and TRBJ2-2, with a weak D call TRBD1 (6 bases). CDR3 length: 12 amino acids. The V gene's germline CDR1 is MNHEY and CDR2 SVGAGI. Between the trimmed V and J ends, which lost 6 bases and 6 bases, there was a span of 8 bases. CDR3 amino acids: CASRTGPGELFF. CDR3 bases: TGTGCCAGCAGGACAGGTCCCGGGGAGCTGTTTTTT.

This chain joins TRBV2 and TRBJ1-1, with D unclear. Germline-derived CDR1 and CDR2 are SNHLY and FYNNEI. V lost 5 bases and J 1 base, leaving 8 bases between the germline ends. This CDR3 contains 13 residues. The CDR3 DNA reads TGTGCCAGCAGTAACCAGGCGAACACTGAAGCTTTCTTT. Protein: CASSNQANTEAFF.

The V call is TRBV14, the J call TRBJ2-1; 11 nucleotides align to TRBD2. Looked up from germline, CDR1 is SGHDN and CDR2 is FVKESK. The CDR3 covers 15 residues. The V and J ends lost 4 bases and 9 bases, in that order; junction bases with no gene match: 8. Here the CDR3 reads CASSPTSGSVGEQFF. In DNA, the CDR3 is TGTGCCAGCAGCCCTACTAGCGGGAGCGTGGGTGAGCAGTTCTTC.

This chain links TRBV11-1 with TRBJ2-3; 7 nucleotides match TRBD2. V lost 1 base to trimming and J lost 5 bases; unmatched junction nucleotides: 3. Germline V gives CDR1 SGHAT, CDR2 FQDESV (reference sequence). The CDR3 contains 14 residues. The DNA of the CDR3 is TGTGCCAGCAGCTTAGGGGTAGCGGGAGATACGCAGTATTTT. Protein: CASSLGVAGDTQYF.

This clone was seen a single time. The chain joins TRBV19 to TRBJ2-2; TRBD1 matches 8 bases. This CDR3 is built from 16 residues. Looked up from germline, CDR1 is LNHDA and CDR2 is SQIVND (reference sequence). Trimming at V came to 7 bases and at J to 4 bases, leaving 11 bases not matched to a gene. In nucleotides, the CDR3 is TGTGCCAGTACCCGATGGCAGACAGGGGCCACCGGGGAGCTGTTTTTT. Its translation: CASTRWQTGATGELFF.

This chain uses TRBV11-2 with TRBJ1-1; D unclear. There are 13 residues in the CDR3. Germline V gives CDR1 SGHAT, CDR2 FQNNGV. Deletions cut 3 bases from V and 6 bases from J, with 11 bases between. The CDR3 sequence is CASSFFDSSEAFF. DNA for the CDR3: TGTGCCAGCAGCTTTTTCGATAGCTCTGAAGCTTTCTTT.